The TCR beta chain under discussion was sequenced for a study of identical twins. General study findings and limits: There were fewer insertions in abundant cord blood beta clonotypes, but memory repertoires showed no such pattern. Models predicted less out-of-frame TCR alpha sharing in monozygotic twins than was found. Where beta out-of-frame sequences were concerned, excess twin sharing was weaker. The study reached conclusions through statistical analysis that was cross-sectional, not following the same donors.

This CDR3 comprises 15 residues. CDR1 and CDR2 (germline): LNHDA, SQIVND (reference sequence). With 3 bases removed from V and 10 bases from J, the gap between germline ends came to 19 bases. This clonotype was counted only a few times. Its antigen remains unknown. A single record per CDR3 protein comes from TCRdb applying MiXCR to the 5' RACE reads. This sample has 700,000 or so distinct CDR3 sequences; less than 10% occur once, and the top ten carry approximately 0.89%. The sample also formed part of further work on yellow fever vaccine responses in identical twins.

This chain connects TRBV19 to TRBJ2-1, with D perhaps matching TRBD1 or TRBD2 (5 bases each). The TCR originated in a woman under 30 in good health. The sequencing input was PBMCs. The CDR3 reads CASSIVTGQRREQFF. CDR3 nucleotides: TGTGCCAGTAGTATTGTAACAGGCCAAAGGAGGGAGCAGTTCTTC.